These T cell receptor beta chains were read from a single sample in a study of blood T cell repertoires in COVID-19. Some clones are missing from TCRdb's copy, which holds only in-frame ones; the method was immunoSEQ multiplex PCR. The repertoire consists of hundreds of thousands of clones, with 80% to 90% occurring once and the leading ten covering 0.95% to 1.2%. What was sequenced was PBMCs or T cells enriched from blood (not recorded which). These receptors were taken from a man younger than 45 who had recovered from COVID-19. CDR3s include the opening cysteine and the closing phenylalanine or tryptophan. D genes are given only for firm matches. Clone size is shown for a subset of rows, as once, few, many or a class of expanded clone.

clone size	V gene	D gene	J gene	CDR3 protein	CDR3 DNA
.	TRBV5-6	TRBD2	TRBJ2-7	CASSGLAGGPYEQYF	TGTGCCAGCAGCGGACTGGCGGGAGGTCCCTACGAGCAGTACTTC
.	TRBV15	TRBD2	TRBJ2-2	CATTPRRTSDNTGELFF	TGTGCCACCACCCCTCGTCGGACTAGCGATAACACCGGGGAGCTGTTTTTT
.	TRBV7-9	.	TRBJ2-1	CASSLALGNEQFF	TGTGCCAGCAGCTTAGCGCTCGGGAATGAGCAGTTCTTC
once	TRBV27	TRBD2	TRBJ2-3	CASSLLAGKPTDTQYF	TGTGCCAGCAGTTTACTAGCGGGAAAACCCACAGATACGCAGTATTTT
.	TRBV20-1	.	TRBJ2-2	CSASPGSIYTGELFF	TGCAGTGCTAGTCCCGGGTCCATCTACACCGGGGAGCTGTTTTTT
.	TRBV21-1	.	TRBJ2-7	CASRKKEGPSDEQYF	TGTGCCAGCAGGAAAAAAGAGGGCCCAAGCGACGAGCAGTACTTC
.	TRBV5-4	.	TRBJ2-3	CASSPGENTDTQYF	TGTGCCAGCAGCCCGGGTGAGAATACAGATACGCAGTATTTT
.	TRBV28	.	TRBJ2-1	CASSFSVAVANNEQFF	TGTGCCAGCAGTTTCAGCGTAGCAGTTGCTAACAATGAGCAGTTCTTC
.	TRBV6-5	.	TRBJ2-7	CASSLNYGEYEQYF	TGTGCCAGCAGTTTGAATTACGGGGAGTACGAGCAGTACTTC
once	TRBV29-1	TRBD2	TRBJ2-2	CSVLEPGQKVLAGGRPDTGELFF	TGCAGCGTCCTTGAACCGGGACAGAAAGTACTAGCGGGAGGGCGACCGGACACCGGGGAGCTGTTTTTT
few	TRBV4-1	TRBD1	TRBJ1-5	CASSQDRGEPQHF	TGCGCCAGCAGCCAAGACAGGGGGGAGCCCCAGCATTTT
.	TRBV28	.	TRBJ2-5	CASSSPTAAETQYF	TGTGCCAGCAGCTCACCGACCGCAGCGGAGACCCAGTACTTC
once	TRBV28	.	TRBJ1-2	CASSPGQDYGYTF	TGTGCCAGCAGCCCGGGACAAGACTATGGCTACACCTTC
.	TRBV4-1	.	TRBJ1-6	CASSQEGGAGRSPLHF	TGCGCCAGCAGCCAGGAGGGTGGGGCAGGCCGCTCACCCCTCCACTTT
.	TRBV10-3	TRBD1	TRBJ1-1	CAIKPGQLNTEAFF	TGTGCCATTAAACCGGGACAGCTGAACACTGAAGCTTTCTTT
once	TRBV28	TRBD2	TRBJ2-7	CASSSRRAGIGEQYF	TGTGCCAGCAGTTCTCGACGAGCGGGAATCGGCGAGCAGTACTTC
once	TRBV9	TRBD1	TRBJ2-7	CASSRGTGAYEQYF	TGTGCCAGCAGCCGGGGGACAGGGGCCTACGAGCAGTACTTC
.	TRBV28	.	TRBJ2-7	CASSLAGETYEQYF	TGTGCCAGCAGTTTAGCAGGGGAAACCTACGAGCAGTACTTC
.	TRBV24-1	TRBD1	TRBJ1-5	CATGTGNQPQHF	TGTGCCACCGGGACAGGCAATCAGCCCCAGCATTTT
.	TRBV2	.	TRBJ2-1	CASSGTGFEQFF	TGTGCCAGCAGTGGGACTGGATTTGAGCAGTTCTTC
.	TRBV6-2/TRBV6-3	.	TRBJ1-5	CASSPGTPTPDQPQHF	TGTGCCAGCAGCCCTGGGACTCCTACCCCGGACCAGCCCCAGCATTTT
.	TRBV2	TRBD1	TRBJ1-5	CASSLGQGTSAWHF	TGTGCCAGCAGTCTTGGACAGGGAACATCCGCTTGGCATTTT
.	TRBV24-1	TRBD1	TRBJ2-7	CATSDPGQGAYEQYF	TGTGCCACCAGTGACCCGGGACAGGGGGCCTACGAGCAGTACTTC
once	TRBV28	.	TRBJ1-1	CASRPRMIRVYTEAFF	TGTGCCAGCAGACCCCGCATGATCAGGGTGTACACTGAAGCTTTCTTT
.	TRBV18	TRBD1	TRBJ2-1	CASSPQGARNSEQFF	TGTGCCAGCTCACCACAGGGGGCGCGAAATTCTGAGCAGTTCTTC
.	TRBV19	.	TRBJ2-5	CASSIRETQYF	TGTGCCAGTAGTATTAGAGAGACCCAGTACTTC
.	TRBV9	TRBD2	TRBJ2-2	CASSVAIGRANTGELFF	TGTGCCAGCAGCGTAGCTATCGGGAGGGCGAACACCGGGGAGCTGTTTTTT
.	TRBV7-8	TRBD2	TRBJ2-1	CASSLTSGMGNEQFF	TGTGCCAGCAGCTTGACTAGCGGGATGGGGAATGAGCAGTTCTTC
.	TRBV9	.	TRBJ2-3	CASSVSIEDTQYF	TGTGCCAGCAGCGTTAGTATCGAAGATACGCAGTATTTT
.	TRBV15	TRBD1	TRBJ2-3	CATSRVTGGDTQYF	TGTGCCACCAGCAGAGTAACAGGGGGAGATACGCAGTATTTT
.	TRBV28	.	TRBJ1-6	CASIRGSYNSPLHF	TGTGCCAGTATCCGGGGCTCCTATAATTCACCCCTCCACTTT
.	TRBV29-1	.	TRBJ1-4	CSVASPRRGEKLFF	TGCAGCGTTGCGTCGCCGAGGCGGGGTGAAAAACTGTTTTTT
.	TRBV10-3	TRBD1	TRBJ2-2	CATSDRGNTGELFF	TGTGCCACTTCCGACAGGGGAAACACCGGGGAGCTGTTTTTT
.	TRBV27	.	TRBJ1-2	CASSSLGKLPYGYTF	TGTGCCAGCAGTTCACTAGGAAAGCTCCCCTATGGCTACACCTTC
.	TRBV18	.	TRBJ2-7	CASSPVRGTYEQYF	TGTGCCAGCTCACCGGTCAGGGGAACCTACGAGCAGTACTTC
.	TRBV3-1/TRBV3-2	TRBD1	TRBJ1-1	CASSQNRGQTEAFF	TGTGCCAGCAGTCAAAACAGGGGGCAGACTGAAGCTTTCTTT
.	TRBV5-1	TRBD2	TRBJ2-3	CASRAGPSGSPDTQYF	TGCGCCAGCAGAGCCGGCCCTAGCGGCTCTCCGGATACGCAGTATTTT
.	TRBV28	TRBD1	TRBJ2-7	CASRGTGYEQYF	TGTGCCAGCAGAGGGACAGGGTACGAGCAGTACTTC
.	TRBV12-3/TRBV12-4	.	TRBJ1-4	CASSLGGFEKLFF	TGTGCCAGCAGTTTAGGAGGTTTTGAAAAACTGTTTTTT
.	TRBV5-4	.	TRBJ2-2	CASSPREDWSGELFF	TGTGCCAGCAGCCCTAGGGAGGACTGGAGCGGGGAGCTGTTTTTT
.	TRBV28	TRBD1	TRBJ2-3	CASSSTGTGGWDTQYF	TGTGCCAGCAGTTCTACCGGGACAGGGGGTTGGGATACGCAGTATTTT
.	TRBV7-9	.	TRBJ1-1	CASSQATEAFF	TGTGCCAGCAGCCAGGCTACTGAAGCTTTCTTT
.	TRBV28	.	TRBJ2-7	CASGLTSLARYEQYF	TGTGCCAGCGGGCTGACGTCCCTAGCTCGGTACGAGCAGTACTTC
.	TRBV24-1	TRBD2	TRBJ2-5	CATSDSIAGGRSQYF	TGTGCCACCAGTGATTCTATAGCGGGAGGTCGGTCCCAGTACTTC
.	TRBV5-1	.	TRBJ1-3	CASRRGGSGNTIYF	TGCGCCAGCAGAAGGGGGGGCTCTGGAAACACCATATATTTT
.	TRBV5-6	.	TRBJ2-1	CASSLPGEEFF	TGTGCCAGCAGCTTGCCGGGAGAGGAGTTCTTC
few	TRBV19	TRBD2	TRBJ2-7	CASSIALAGVPYEQYF	TGTGCCAGTAGTATAGCACTAGCGGGAGTTCCCTACGAGCAGTACTTC
.	TRBV7-8	TRBD2	TRBJ2-3	CASSLALTSERTDTQYF	TGTGCCAGCAGCTTAGCATTGACTAGCGAACGCACAGATACGCAGTATTTT
few	TRBV29-1	.	TRBJ2-5	CSVPFGQGGETQYF	TGCAGCGTCCCCTTCGGGCAGGGTGGGGAGACCCAGTACTTC
.	TRBV25-1	TRBD2	TRBJ2-2	CASRGTSGRGTGELFF	TGTGCCAGCAGGGGGACTAGCGGGAGAGGTACCGGGGAGCTGTTTTTT
.	TRBV19	.	TRBJ1-5	CASSIFQYSNQPQHF	TGTGCCAGTAGTATCTTCCAGTATAGCAATCAGCCCCAGCATTTT
.	TRBV5-1	.	TRBJ2-1	CASTLWGEVYNEQFF	TGCGCCAGCACCCTTTGGGGGGAAGTGTACAATGAGCAGTTCTTC
.	TRBV10-1	.	TRBJ1-3	CASSGTSSGNTIYF	TGCGCCAGCAGTGGGACAAGCTCTGGAAACACCATATATTTT
.	TRBV18	.	TRBJ1-3	CASSPRSGQGSGNTIYF	TGTGCCAGCTCACCACGAAGCGGTCAGGGGTCTGGAAACACCATATATTTT
.	TRBV7-2	TRBD2	TRBJ2-5	CASSPESDRLAWETQYF	TGTGCCAGCAGCCCAGAATCCGATCGACTAGCCTGGGAGACCCAGTACTTC
.	TRBV5-1	TRBD1	TRBJ2-2	CASSRGQGVVTGEPFF	TGCGCCAGCAGCCGGGGACAGGGGGTAGTCACCGGGGAGCCGTTTTTT
.	TRBV3-1/TRBV3-2	.	TRBJ2-4	CASSHSGDAKNIQYF	TGTGCCAGCAGCCACTCGGGGGATGCCAAAAACATTCAGTACTTC
.	TRBV19	.	TRBJ2-2	CASSMPLRVDTGELFF	TGTGCCAGTAGTATGCCCTTGAGAGTGGACACCGGGGAGCTGTTTTTT
.	TRBV29-1	.	TRBJ2-1	CSVERVRDNEQFF	TGCAGCGTTGAAAGGGTGAGGGACAATGAGCAGTTCTTC